The clone carrying this T cell receptor (beta chain) showed up many times. For the second PCR, which ran for about 6 to 11 cycles, a sample-barcoded 5' primer and a J-beta primer mix were used. TCRdb fed the 5' RACE reads into MiXCR, producing one record per CDR3 protein. The top ten hold 20% to 25% of the sample, which has about 730,000 distinct CDR3 sequences, roughly 43% seen once. The sample comes from a study of blood T cells in healthy people across ages. Germline CDR1 SGHRS, CDR2 YFSETQ. This CDR3 region has 15 residues. Trimming cost V 2 bases and J 3 bases, with 12 bases left between them. This receptor was taken from a woman in her fifties or sixties in good health. Sequenced input: blood. The chain is built from TRBV5-1 and TRBJ2-1; the D gene could be TRBD1 or TRBD2 (5 bases each). CDR3 residues: CASSLEGLRYNEQFF. In nucleotides, the CDR3 is TGCGCCAGCAGCTTAGAGGGGCTGCGCTACAATGAGCAGTTCTTC.